These 27 T cell receptor beta chains were sequenced from one sample in a study of identical twins. Each CDR3 protein gets one entry after TCRdb re-called the 5' RACE reads with MiXCR. The table has some 460,000 distinct CDR3 sequences, around 14% seen once. Another study also made use of these data, one on yellow fever vaccine responses in identical twins.

Sequenced input: CD4+ T cells sorted from blood. These receptors originate from a woman between 18 and 29 years old in good health.

This clonotype was found a few times. This chain joins TRBV11-2 and TRBJ2-7; D perhaps matches TRBD2 (6 bases). V lost 5 bases and J lost 8, with 13 bases in between. There are 12 residues in the CDR3. Germline CDR1 SGHAT, CDR2 FQNNGV. The CDR3 DNA is TGTGCCAGCAGCCGGGACTTGTTCAAGCAGTACTTC. Protein: CASSRDLFKQYF.

A few counts support this clonotype. The chain links TRBV5-4 to TRBJ2-2; maybe TRBD2 (6 bases). Trimming removed 2 bases from V and 4 bases from J, with 15 bases in between. Germline V lookup: CDR1 SGHNT, CDR2 YYREEE (reference sequence). CDR3 length: 16 amino acids. The CDR3 region is CASSLPGGGGTGELFF. Written as DNA, the CDR3 is TGTGCCAGCAGCTTACCCGGGGGAGGAGGCACCGGGGAGCTGTTTTTT. The full variable domain, with the rest looked up from reference TRBV5-4 and TRBJ2-2, is ETGVTQSPTHLIKTRGQQVTLRCSSQSGHNTVSWYQQALGQGPQFIFQYYREEENGRGNFPPRFSGLQFPNYSSELNVNALELDDSALYLCASSLPGGGGTGELFFGEGSRLTVL.

V and J are TRBV6-6 and TRBJ2-1; 7 bases are a match to TRBD2. Germline-derived CDR1 and CDR2 are MNHNY and SVGAGI (reference sequence). This CDR3 region has 13 residues. V lost 6 bases, J lost 6 bases, and 5 bases stayed unmatched. The CDR3 loop reads CASRGRETNEQFF. The CDR3 bases are TGTGCCAGCAGGGGGCGGGAGACCAATGAGCAGTTCTTC.

A note on this clonotype: An end of the junction does not agree with germline; a read error may underlie this. The chain links TRBV7-7 to TRBJ1-3, with D possibly TRBD1 on 6 matching bases. This CDR3 comprises 15 residues. Germline CDR1 and CDR2: SSHAT and FNYEAQ (reference sequence). The CDR3 bases are TGTGCTAGCAGCTCTGGGGGCGGCTCTGGAAACACCATATATTTT. Amino acid sequence: CASSSGGGSGNTIYF.

The genes are TRBV5-1 and TRBJ2-3; a possible D gene is TRBD1 (5 bases). V was pared by 0 bases and J by 4 bases, with 6 bases between. Germline CDR1 and CDR2: SGHRS and YFSETQ. The CDR3 runs 13 residues. CDR3 region: CASSLARADTQYF. The CDR3 region has the DNA TGCGCCAGCAGCTTGGCCAGGGCAGATACGCAGTATTTT.

In its sample, this clonotype was seen a few times. The chain combines TRBV30 with TRBJ2-3; 9 positions agree with TRBD2. This CDR3 has 15 residues. Germline CDR1 is GTSNPN and CDR2 is SVGIG (reference sequence). V lost 2 bases and J lost 8; bases outside the gene matches: 11. The CDR3 DNA sequence: TGTGCCTGGAGTACAGCGGGGGGACCCCTTCTTACGCAGTATTTT. Residues: CAWSTAGGPLLTQYF.

V is TRBV12-3 or TRBV12-4 and J is TRBJ2-7; TRBD2 matches 7 bases. The CDR3 spans 14 residues. With V trimmed by 7 bases and J by 3 bases, 9 bases remained unmatched. The CDR3 region is CASNEGGSGYEQYF. CDR3 coding DNA: TGTGCCAGCAATGAAGGCGGGAGTGGCTACGAGCAGTACTTC.

This clonotype was recorded a few times. The chain has TRBV28 and TRBJ1-2, with TRBD1 matching 7 bases. V was clipped by 6 bases and J by 7 bases; unmatched bases: 8. This CDR3 region has 13 residues. CDR1 is MDHEN and CDR2 is SYDVKM in the germline V gene. CDR3 in amino acids: CASSRDSRAGYTF. CDR3 nucleotides: TGTGCCAGCAGCCGGGACAGCAGAGCTGGCTACACCTTC.

The chain links TRBV18 to TRBJ2-5; perhaps TRBD1 as D (5 bases). CDR3 length: 14 amino acids. The germline CDR1 and CDR2 sequences are KGHSH and LQKENI. V shed 0 bases and J shed 5 bases, with 10 bases lying between them. The CDR3 coding sequence is TGTGCCAGCTCACCACCAGGGGCTCGGGAGACCCAGTACTTC. Translated, it gives CASSPPGARETQYF.

The chain employs TRBV28 and TRBJ2-1, with TRBD2 matching 7 bases. The V segment lost 11 bases and the J segment 6 bases; nucleotides outside the gene matches: 10. Germline CDR1 reads MDHEN; CDR2 reads SYDVKM. The CDR3 has 13 residues. The CDR3 region is CAAGEGNRNEQFF. The CDR3 nucleotides are TGTGCCGCTGGGGAGGGGAATCGCAATGAGCAGTTCTTC.

This chain connects TRBV24-1 to TRBJ1-5; D may be TRBD1 (6 bases). Germline CDR1 KGHDR, CDR2 SFDVKD. This CDR3 has 15 amino acids. V lost 4 bases to trimming and J lost 3 bases, with 12 bases between them. The CDR3: CATSESGADNQPQHF. The CDR3 bases are TGTGCCACCAGTGAGTCAGGGGCTGACAATCAGCCCCAGCATTTT.

The rearrangement links TRBV20-1 to TRBJ2-5; 9 bases line up with TRBD2. Per the germline V gene, CDR1 is DFQATT and CDR2 is SNEGSKA (reference sequence). This CDR3 has 15 residues. With V trimmed by 0 bases and J by 5 bases, 7 bases remained unmatched. The CDR3 sequence: CSARDEGTSTETQYF. CDR3 DNA sequence: TGCAGTGCTAGAGATGAAGGGACTAGCACCGAGACCCAGTACTTC.

The chain recombines TRBV20-1 with TRBJ2-7, with 11 nucleotides matching TRBD1. Germline assignment: CDR1 DFQATT and CDR2 SNEGSKA (reference sequence). Trimming removed 6 bases from V and 4 bases from J; junction bases left unmatched: 8. The CDR3 covers 14 residues. CDR3 protein: CSAKDRGRAYEQYF. DNA for the CDR3: TGCAGTGCCAAGGACAGGGGGCGAGCGTACGAGCAGTACTTC.

In nucleotides, the CDR3 is TGTGCCAGCAGTGACGGGACTATTAACACCGGGGAGCTGTTTTTT. This codes for CASSDGTINTGELFF. V usage is TRBV6-1 and J usage is TRBJ2-2; 7 positions match TRBD2. The CDR3 spans 15 residues. V shed 3 bases and J 2 bases; nucleotides not matched to a gene: 3. From germline, CDR1 is MNHNS and CDR2 SASEGT.

This clonotype was seen ten or more times. This chain connects TRBV5-1 to TRBJ2-3; 15 nucleotides align to TRBD2. From germline, CDR1 is SGHRS and CDR2 YFSETQ. The V gene end was trimmed by 1 base and the J gene end by 0 bases; junction bases not matched to a gene: 6. The CDR3 totals 19 residues. CDR3 region: CASSLWAGTSGGSTDTQYF. The CDR3 DNA follows: TGCGCCAGCAGCTTGTGGGCCGGGACTAGCGGGGGGAGCACAGATACGCAGTATTTT.

This clonotype appeared many times. The CDR3 sequence: CASRPDRTDTQYF. For the CDR3, the DNA is TGTGCCAGCAGACCGGACAGGACAGATACGCAGTATTTT. The chain is built from TRBV12-3 or TRBV12-4 and TRBJ2-3, with TRBD1 matching 7 bases. This CDR3 region has 13 residues. Germline trimming cut 6 bases from V and 3 bases from J; bases unmatched to any gene: 3.

This clonotype was seen at least ten times. The V and J genes are TRBV12-3 or TRBV12-4 and TRBJ2-7, with D uncertain. The V and J ends lost 3 bases and 2 bases respectively, with 5 bases between them. The CDR3 consists of 12 residues. The CDR3 DNA follows: TGTGCCAGCAGTTTCGGTCCCTACGAGCAGTACTTC. Translated: CASSFGPYEQYF.

At least ten counts were recorded for this clonotype. J is TRBJ2-1 and V is TRBV15, with 14 bases fitting TRBD2. Germline loops: CDR1 LNHNV, CDR2 YYDKDF (reference sequence). The CDR3 is 16 residues long. The trim removed 3 bases at V and 7 bases at J, leaving 5 bases unmatched. CDR3 in amino acids: CATSSPRLAGGNEQFF. The CDR3 DNA is TGTGCCACCAGCAGTCCCAGACTAGCGGGAGGGAATGAGCAGTTCTTC. Looking up the rest from reference TRBV15 and TRBJ2-1 gives the full variable domain: DAMVIQNPRYQVTQFGKPVTLSCSQTLNHNVMYWYQQKSSQAPKLLFHYYDKDFNNEADTPDNFQSRRPNTSFCFLDIRSPGLGDTAMYLCATSSPRLAGGNEQFFGPGTRLTVL.

This clonotype was observed at least ten times. At one end, the junction sequence differs from germline, possibly due to a read error. The CDR3 here is CTSSLGFERGKHFTDTQYF. In nucleotides, the CDR3 is TGTACCAGCAGTTTAGGATTCGAGCGGGGGAAGCATTTCACAGATACGCAGTATTTT. V gene TRBV12-3 or TRBV12-4 combines with J gene TRBJ2-3; 8 positions match TRBD2. This CDR3 is built from 19 residues.

This clonotype occurred a few times. The chain combines TRBV15 with TRBJ2-7; weak D call: TRBD1 (5 bases). This CDR3 is built from 15 residues. Deletions cut 0 bases from V and 4 bases from J, with 13 bases between. Germline assignment: CDR1 LNHNV and CDR2 YYDKDF (reference sequence). CDR3 sequence: CATSRDKDNQYEQYF. CDR3 coding DNA: TGTGCCACCAGCAGAGATAAGGACAACCAGTACGAGCAGTACTTC.

V and J are TRBV7-6 and TRBJ2-2, with TRBD1 matching 7 bases. The V segment lost 1 base and the J segment 5 bases; nucleotides outside the gene matches: 13. Germline-derived CDR1 and CDR2 are SGHVS and FNYEAQ. The CDR3 spans 18 residues. CDR3 nucleotide sequence: TGTGCCAGCAGCTTAGGAGTCGTAGGGACAGACTCGACCGGGGAGCTGTTTTTT. Encoded protein: CASSLGVVGTDSTGELFF.

With respect to this clonotype: Possible read error: a much larger clone is one base away. The chain employs TRBV12-3 or TRBV12-4 and TRBJ2-3, with 11 bases identical to TRBD2. CDR3 length equals 16 residues. The ends lost 8 bases at V and 7 bases at J; junction bases unmatched: 14. The CDR3 nucleotides read TGTGCCAGCGGGTCCTTTGGACTAGCGGGTGTAAATACGCAGTATTTT. It specifies CASGSFGLAGVNTQYF.

This clonotype was seen a handful of times. The V gene is TRBV18, the J gene TRBJ2-7; TRBD1 might be the D (6 bases). Germline V gene lookup returns CDR1 KGHSH and CDR2 LQKENI. CDR3 length equals 15 residues. V shed 5 bases and J shed 0 bases, with 14 bases lying between them. Here the CDR3 DNA reads TGTGCCAGCTCAGCTGGGACAAGTAACTCCTACGAGCAGTACTTC. Amino acids: CASSAGTSNSYEQYF.

This clonotype was detected a few times. V gene TRBV15 combines with J gene TRBJ2-5; tentatively, D is TRBD1 or TRBD2 (6 bases each). From germline, CDR1 is LNHNV and CDR2 YYDKDF (reference sequence). V lost 2 bases and J 5 bases, leaving 24 bases between the germline ends. The CDR3 has 18 amino acids. The CDR3 loop is CATSRLVPGGGRIETQYF. The CDR3 DNA sequence: TGTGCCACCAGCAGACTAGTCCCAGGAGGGGGACGGATCGAGACCCAGTACTTC.

This clonotype was observed a handful of times. V and J are TRBV5-5 and TRBJ2-5; 7 bases match TRBD2. The germline gives CDR1 SGHKS, CDR2 YYEKEE (reference sequence). J was trimmed by 5 bases and V by 4 bases; bases with no gene match: 8. This CDR3 is built from 14 residues. CDR3 bases: TGTGCCAGCAGCCTGGGGGGGGGAGCCGAGACCCAGTACTTC. This gives the protein CASSLGGGAETQYF.

This clonotype was found many times. V and J are TRBV12-3 or TRBV12-4 and TRBJ2-7; possible D gene TRBD1, 5 bases. V was pared by 0 bases and J by 3 bases, with 12 bases between. The CDR3 loop spans 15 amino acids. CDR3 nucleotides: TGTGCCAGCAGTTTAGCGCCTACAGGAGACTACGAGCAGTACTTC. Its translation: CASSLAPTGDYEQYF.

This clonotype was detected a few times. The J gene is TRBJ2-4, the V gene TRBV11-2; 9 bases are a match to TRBD1. Germline lookup yields CDR1 SGHAT and CDR2 FQNNGV. CDR3 size: 16 residues. V gave up 1 base and J gave up 1 base; unmatched junction bases: 2. The CDR3 loop reads CASSLAGQGAKNIQYF. The CDR3 region has the DNA TGTGCCAGCAGCTTAGCAGGACAGGGGGCCAAAAACATTCAGTACTTC. The full variable domain, rest sourced from reference TRBV11-2 and TRBJ2-4, is EAGVAQSPRYKIIEKRQSVAFWCNPISGHATLYWYQQILGQGPKLLIQFQNNGVVDDSQLPKDRFSAERLKGVDSTLKIQPAKLEDSAVYLCASSLAGQGAKNIQYFGAGTRLSVL.